A single sample is the source of the 28 T cell receptor beta chains below, sequenced in a study of T cell changes during pregnancy in multiple sclerosis. Generated by immunoSEQ multiplex PCR, the TCRdb table keeps only in-frame clones and is missing some. The data hold about 77,000 clones, with 85% to 95% observed a single time. Specimen: peripheral blood, collected after pregnancy. These receptors were collected from a female donor in good health, enrolled as a control in a pregnancy study.

The chain has TRBV7-2 and TRBJ1-2; TRBD1 agrees at 7 bases. In germline, CDR1 is SGHTA, CDR2 FQGNSA. Trimming took 5 bases from V and 7 from J; bases not matched to a gene: 16. CDR3 size: 16 residues. CDR3 DNA: TGTGCCAGCAGCCGCTGGGCAGGCAGGGGGTTTGGTGGCTACACCTTC. Its translation is CASSRWAGRGFGGYTF.

This clone was found a few times. The chain has TRBV2 and TRBJ2-5, with 8 bases lining up with TRBD1. The CDR3 has 15 amino acids. From germline, CDR1 is SNHLY and CDR2 FYNNEI. V was clipped by 3 bases and J by 5 bases; unmatched bases: 8. Here the CDR3 reads CASSDAGGRGETQYF. Written as DNA, the CDR3 is TGTGCCAGCAGTGATGCAGGGGGCAGAGGGGAGACCCAGTACTTC.

V is TRBV28 and J is TRBJ2-7; 8 nucleotides match TRBD2. V dropped 5 bases and J dropped 3; count of bases not matched to a gene: 12. The CDR3 runs to 16 residues. Germline V gene sequence: CDR1 MDHEN, CDR2 SYDVKM. The CDR3 reads CASSPDSGVPLYEQYF. CDR3 coding DNA: TGTGCCAGCAGTCCCGATAGCGGGGTCCCCCTCTACGAGCAGTACTTC.

This clone occurred once. J is TRBJ2-7 and V is TRBV5-1; 7 bases align to TRBD1. V gave up 3 bases and J gave up 0 bases; unmatched junction bases: 6. The length of the CDR3 is 15 residues. Germline CDR1 is SGHRS and CDR2 is YFSETQ. CDR3 amino acids: CASSSRQGGSYEQYF. CDR3 sequence (DNA): TGCGCCAGCAGCTCCCGACAGGGTGGCTCCTACGAGCAGTACTTC.

The chain couples TRBV7-2 to TRBJ2-7; 8 bases map to TRBD2. This CDR3 has 15 amino acids. V lost 5 bases, J lost 2 bases, and 8 bases stayed unmatched. From germline, CDR1 is SGHTA and CDR2 FQGNSA. CDR3 sequence (DNA): TGTGCCAGCAGCCCCGGGGGGGGCAGGCCCTACGAGCAGTACTTC. Translating gives CASSPGGGRPYEQYF.

This chain links TRBV29-1 with TRBJ2-7, with D perhaps TRBD1 (6 bases). Deletions cut 7 bases from V and 6 bases from J, with 19 bases between. The CDR3 length is 13 residues. CDR1 is SQVTM and CDR2 is ANQGSEA in the germline V gene. For the CDR3, the DNA is TGCAGCGCAGGGGCCGCGGTAGGGGGCGAGCAGTACTTC. Encoded protein: CSAGAAVGGEQYF.

The chain uses TRBV7-3 and TRBJ2-1; 12 bases are a match to TRBD1. The CDR3 contains 21 residues. CDR1 is SGHTA, CDR2 FQGTGA, per germline. V trimming: 5 bases; J trimming: 0 bases; junction bases outside the gene matches: 17. CDR3 loop: CASSRYRPGQGAFYSYNEQFF. DNA for the CDR3: TGTGCCAGCAGCCGTTATCGTCCGGGACAGGGGGCATTTTACTCCTACAATGAGCAGTTCTTC.

The V call is TRBV21-1, the J call TRBJ2-4; TRBD2 reflects the table's D call only, with no check against the DNA. TRBV21-1 is labeled a pseudogene. The length of the CDR3 is 11 residues. The CDR3 region is CAETRFGIQYF. The CDR3 nucleotides read TGTGCGGAAACTAGATTCGGCATTCAGTACTTC.

The J gene is TRBJ2-1, the V gene TRBV20-1; TRBD2 might be the D (5 bases). Per germline, CDR1 DFQATT and CDR2 SNEGSKA (reference sequence). This CDR3 region has 11 residues. The germline V and J ends were trimmed by 3 bases and 7 bases, with 7 bases remaining between them. The CDR3 DNA is TGCAGTGCTAGTCCGGGGAATGAGCAGTTCTTC. Protein sequence: CSASPGNEQFF.

The chain carries TRBV28 and TRBJ1-1; a weak D match, TRBD1 (5 bases). The germline V gene has CDR1 MDHEN and CDR2 SYDVKM. V gave up 4 bases and J gave up 5 bases, with 11 bases separating them. The CDR3 extends over 13 amino acids. For the CDR3, the DNA is TGTGCCAGCAGTTCTATGGGGCTTACTGAAGCTTTCTTT. It codes for CASSSMGLTEAFF.

The chain recombines TRBV28 with TRBJ2-7; D is undetermined. V lost 2 bases to trimming and J lost 6 bases, with 2 bases between them. Per germline, CDR1 MDHEN and CDR2 SYDVKM. The CDR3 extends over 10 amino acids. The CDR3 is CASSLREQYF. The CDR3 coding sequence is TGTGCCAGCAGTTTACGCGAGCAGTACTTC.

J is TRBJ1-4 and V is TRBV19; TRBD1 matches 7 bases. The J segment lost 10 bases and the V segment lost 7 bases, leaving 12 bases of the junction unmatched. The CDR3 covers 14 residues. Germline assignment: CDR1 LNHDA and CDR2 SQIVND (reference sequence). The CDR3 spells CASIPRDSASKLFF. The CDR3 DNA reads as TGTGCCAGTATCCCCCGGGACAGCGCGTCAAAACTGTTTTTT.

The chain uses TRBV7-8 and TRBJ2-5, with 8 bases matching TRBD2. The germline V gene has CDR1 SGHVS and CDR2 FQNEAQ. The CDR3 spans 16 residues. The V segment lost 1 base and the J segment 5 bases; nucleotides outside the gene matches: 9. CDR3 coding DNA: TGTGCCAGCAGCTTAGGGGTATCTAGCGGGCGGGAGACCCAGTACTTC. The encoded protein is CASSLGVSSGRETQYF.

The chain has TRBV5-8 and TRBJ1-3; D not certain. Trimming took 0 bases from V and 0 from J, leaving 10 bases between them. The CDR3 has 16 amino acids. Germline CDR1 is SGHTS and CDR2 is YDEGEE. CDR3 loop: CASSLGQILSGNTIYF. The CDR3 coding sequence is TGTGCCAGCAGCTTGGGACAAATCCTCTCTGGAAACACCATATATTTT.

The chain links TRBV5-1 to TRBJ2-1; the match to TRBD2 covers 9 bases. The CDR3 sequence is 16 residues long. After removal of 1 base from V and 8 bases from J, the junction contained 10 bases not matched to a gene. Germline-derived CDR1 and CDR2 are SGHRS and YFSETQ. The CDR3 nucleotides are TGCGCCAGCAGCTTGAGGGGCGGGAGGGCCCAGGATGAGCAGTTCTTC. Amino acid sequence: CASSLRGGRAQDEQFF.

This chain links TRBV6-6 with TRBJ2-7, with 7 bases matching TRBD1. Per germline, CDR1 MNHNY and CDR2 SVGAGI (reference sequence). The CDR3 loop spans 11 amino acids. The CDR3, as DNA: TGTGCGACAGGGAGTTCCTACGAGCAGTACTTC. This sequence encodes CATGSSYEQYF.

This chain links TRBV30 with TRBJ2-3; TRBD2 might be the D (7 bases). Germline V CDR1 and CDR2: GTSNPN, SVGIG (reference sequence). V was clipped by 3 bases and J by 5 bases, with 21 bases between them. This CDR3 has 16 amino acids. The CDR3 DNA sequence: TGTGCCTGGAGAATGGGGGGGGGCCATTTTAAAGATACGCAGTATTTT. As protein: CAWRMGGGHFKDTQYF.

The J gene is TRBJ1-3, the V gene TRBV10-3; TRBD1 matches 9 bases. J gave up 0 bases and V 6 bases, and 3 bases lay outside the gene matches. The length of the CDR3 is 15 residues. Germline loops: CDR1 ENHRY, CDR2 SYGVKD. The CDR3 loop reads CAISRQGGSGNTIYF. The DNA for the CDR3 is TGTGCCATCAGCCGACAGGGGGGCTCTGGAAACACCATATATTTT.

The chain uses TRBV5-1 and TRBJ1-1; 10 bases fit TRBD1. Trimming took 1 base from V and 4 from J; bases not matched to a gene: 13. The CDR3 length is 18 residues. CDR1 is SGHRS, CDR2 YFSETQ, per germline. The CDR3 region is CASSLTIGRQGASTEAFF. CDR3 sequence (DNA): TGCGCCAGCAGCTTGACGATTGGTCGACAGGGGGCTAGCACTGAAGCTTTCTTT. Complete variable domain (other parts from reference TRBV5-1 and TRBJ1-1): KAGVTQTPRYLIKTRGQQVTLSCSPISGHRSVSWYQQTPGQGLQFLFEYFSETQRNKGNFPGRFSGRQFSNSRSEMNVSTLELGDSALYLCASSLTIGRQGASTEAFFGQGTRLTVV.

The CDR3 DNA reads as TGCGCCAGCAGCCAAGTATTTTTGGGGGGTGGGTACGAGCAGTACTTC. Translated: CASSQVFLGGGYEQYF. The J gene is TRBJ2-7, the V gene TRBV4-1; D may be TRBD2 (6 bases). Germline V lookup: CDR1 MGHRA, CDR2 YSYEKL. The CDR3 covers 16 residues. V was shortened by 1 base and J by 4 bases, with 17 bases between the two germline ends.

This chain connects TRBV4-1 to TRBJ2-4; 10 bases line up with TRBD2. The CDR3 sequence is 17 residues long. J was trimmed by 2 bases and V by 3 bases; bases with no gene match: 7. From germline, CDR1 is MGHRA and CDR2 YSYEKL. The CDR3 region is CASSHPSGRGTKNIQYF. In DNA, the CDR3 is TGCGCCAGCAGCCATCCGAGCGGGAGGGGGACCAAAAACATTCAGTACTTC.

CDR3 in amino acids: CATSRDRVSYNSPLHF. As DNA, the CDR3 is TGTGCCACCAGCAGAGACAGGGTGTCCTATAATTCACCCCTCCACTTT. The rearrangement links TRBV15 to TRBJ1-6, with TRBD1 as a possible D gene (5 bases). This CDR3 spans 16 amino acids. The V end lost 0 bases, the J end lost 1 base, and 7 bases lay between the germline ends. CDR1 is LNHNV and CDR2 is YYDKDF in the germline V gene (reference sequence).

This chain uses TRBV30 with TRBJ1-2; TRBD1 might be the D (6 bases). This CDR3 spans 11 amino acids. The V gene's germline CDR1 is GTSNPN and CDR2 SVGIG (reference sequence). Trimming removed 5 bases from V and 4 bases from J, with 8 bases in between. CDR3 nucleotide sequence: TGTGCCTGGGACAGGACCTATGGCTACACCTTC. This encodes CAWDRTYGYTF.

The rearrangement links TRBV5-6 to TRBJ2-7; D is possibly TRBD1 (6 bases). The germline V and J ends were trimmed by 0 bases and 2 bases, with 12 bases remaining between them. The length of the CDR3 is 15 residues. Germline CDR1 SGHDT, CDR2 YYEEEE. CDR3 sequence: CASSLGQGITYEQYF. CDR3 sequence (DNA): TGTGCCAGCAGCTTGGGCCAGGGGATTACCTACGAGCAGTACTTC.

The V gene is TRBV6-5, the J gene TRBJ2-3; tentative D call: TRBD2 (6 bases). The CDR3 is made up of 12 amino acids. CDR1 and CDR2 from the germline V gene are MNHEY and SVGAGI. V was pared by 6 bases and J by 4 bases, with 8 bases between. CDR3 residues: CASSRGADTQYF. The DNA for the CDR3 is TGTGCCAGCAGCCGCGGGGCAGATACGCAGTATTTT.

The V call is TRBV27, the J call TRBJ2-4; TRBD1 might be the D (5 bases). Per the germline V gene, CDR1 is MNHEY and CDR2 is SMNVEV (reference sequence). This CDR3 contains 13 residues. The V gene lost 7 bases and the J gene lost 3 bases, with 10 bases spanning the gap. CDR3 coding DNA: TGTGCCAGCATTGGACATGACAAAAACATTCAGTACTTC. As protein: CASIGHDKNIQYF.

The V call is TRBV7-6, the J call TRBJ2-7; D remains ambiguous. Trimming removed 5 bases from V and 0 bases from J, with 11 bases in between. The CDR3 has 14 residues. Per germline, CDR1 SGHVS and CDR2 FNYEAQ. Written as DNA, the CDR3 is TGTGCCAGCAGCCTAGACCTAAGCTCCTACGAGCAGTACTTC. Protein: CASSLDLSSYEQYF. The whole variable domain, remainder taken from reference TRBV7-6 and TRBJ2-7, is GAGVSQSPRYKVTKRGQDVALRCDPISGHVSLYWYRQALGQGPEFLTYFNYEAQQDKSGLPNDRFSAERPEGSISTLTIQRTEQRDSAMYRCASSLDLSSYEQYFGPGTRLTVT.

V usage is TRBV21-1 and J usage is TRBJ1-2; the table assigns TRBD1, which was not confirmed against the DNA. TRBV21-1 is a pseudogene segment. This CDR3 has 14 residues. CDR3 sequence (DNA): TGTGCCAGCAGCTCCGGGACAGGACATAATGGCTACACCTTC. As protein: CASSSGTGHNGYTF.